The sequence of this TCR beta chain was determined in a study of blood T cells in healthy people across ages. The V end lost 7 bases, the J end lost 2 bases, and 13 bases lay between the germline ends. CDR3 length: 14 amino acids. Looked up from germline, CDR1 is SGHTA and CDR2 is FQGNSA. This clonotype turned up a few times. A second PCR, run for about 7 to 11 cycles, used a sample-barcoded 5' primer plus a J-beta primer mix. The authors tagged each cDNA molecule using a template-switch adaptor with 12 random nucleotides. TCRdb passed the 5' RACE reads through MiXCR, listing each CDR3 protein once. The data hold 1,800,000 or so distinct CDR3 sequences, with roughly two fifths observed a single time.

The genes are TRBV7-2 and TRBJ2-3; no reliable D call. This clonotype was obtained from a human donor in good health. The sequencing input was blood. The CDR3 here is CASKWAGNTDTQYF. The CDR3 DNA follows: TGTGCCAGCAAATGGGCAGGAAACACAGATACGCAGTATTTT.